This T cell receptor (beta chain) appears in the sequencing data of a study of regulatory T cells in long-lasting Graves disease. Indicated time point: newly diagnosed GD, antithyroid drugs for less than 3 months. Extracted RNA from PBMCs served as the source of the TCR library. Germline V gene lookup returns CDR1 LNHNV and CDR2 YYDKDF (reference sequence). V was clipped by 3 bases and J by 6 bases; unmatched bases: 8. There are 14 residues in the CDR3. This clonotype was found a few times. CDR3 regions were amplified by Arm-PCR using iRepertoire HTBI primers to build TCR beta libraries. TCRdb analysed the multiplex PCR reads with MiXCR anew, one entry per CDR3 protein. The table records hundreds of thousands of distinct CDR3 sequences, around 17% of them present only once. This sample also appeared in a second study, on T cells in Graves' hyperthyroidism and ophthalmopathy.

The specimen was peripheral blood mononuclear cells (PBMCs), collected at new diagnosis, from a patient treated with antithyroid drugs. This chain links TRBV15 with TRBJ2-7, with TRBD1 identical over 7 bases. The sequence was collected from a man aged 35 to 55 with Graves disease. The CDR3 nucleotides read TGTGCCACCAGCAGCCAATCCGACAGGGCCGAGCAGTACTTC. Its protein product is CATSSQSDRAEQYF. The complete variable domain, with remaining parts taken from reference TRBV15 and TRBJ2-7, reads DAMVIQNPRYQVTQFGKPVTLSCSQTLNHNVMYWYQQKSSQAPKLLFHYYDKDFNNEADTPDNFQSRRPNTSFCFLDIRSPGLGDTAMYLCATSSQSDRAEQYFGPGTRLTVT.